This T cell receptor (beta chain) appears in the sequencing data of a study of early T cells in non-severe SARS-CoV-2 infection. This clonotype was seen a handful of times. The ends lost 6 bases at V and 4 bases at J; junction bases unmatched: 13. This CDR3 region has 16 residues. The germline V gene has CDR1 SEHNR and CDR2 FQNEAQ (reference sequence). Unique molecular identifiers were added to individual cDNA molecules. One entry per CDR3 protein, called by TCRdb with MiXCR from the 5' RACE reads. The sample has some 70,000 distinct CDR3 sequences, approximately 9.5% seen once; the top ten hold under 6.5%.

The chain couples TRBV7-9 to TRBJ1-2; 8 bases are a match to TRBD1. The material sequenced was whole blood. The receptor was derived from an adult who was a healthcare worker with PCR-confirmed SARS-CoV-2 infection or an uninfected control (not recorded which). The CDR3 DNA follows: TGTGCCAGCAGTCGGGACAGGCTCCAAAAGAGCTATGGCTACACCTTC. Protein product: CASSRDRLQKSYGYTF.